The 31 T cell receptor beta chains listed next were all sequenced from one sample in a study of T and B cells in COVID-19 patients. TRB rearrangements were amplified by multiplex PCR with BIOMED2 TRB-A/B primers. Each CDR3 protein is one row after TCRdb ran MiXCR on the multiplex PCR reads. The table has some 11,000 distinct CDR3 sequences, over 25% seen once. Blood genomic DNA input for TRB amplification was 250-500 ng. Sequencing was carried out using blood. The source is a human donor with active COVID-19.

This chain connects TRBV5-3 to TRBJ2-7; tentatively, D is TRBD1 (6 bases). TRBV5-3 is flagged as an ORF with uncertain function. This CDR3 spans 16 amino acids. Trimming cost V 3 bases and J 3 bases, with 19 bases left between them. This chain's CDR3 is CARSSSGHHRFYEQYF. DNA for the CDR3: TGTGCCAGAAGCTCCTCGGGACACCACCGTTTCTACGAGCAGTACTTC.

The gene calls are TRBV6-1 and TRBJ2-7; D might be TRBD1 or TRBD2, each matching 5 bases. CDR1 MNHNS and CDR2 SASEGT come from the germline V gene. There are 14 residues in the CDR3. With 6 bases removed from V and 5 bases from J, the gap between germline ends came to 17 bases. The CDR3 sequence: CASSTGTASHEQYF. CDR3 coding DNA: TGTGCCAGCAGCACCGGGACCGCTAGCCACGAGCAGTACTTC.

By sample share, this clonotype is medium-sized. The chain joins TRBV29-1 to TRBJ2-2; D could derive from TRBD1 or TRBD2 (5 bases each). The ends were cut back, 2 bases at V and 1 base at J, with 8 bases in the middle. This CDR3 has 14 amino acids. Germline CDR1 SQVTM, CDR2 ANQGSEA. In nucleotides, the CDR3 is TGCAGCGTTGAAAGGGGAGTGAACACCGGGGAGCTGTTTTTT. Protein product: CSVERGVNTGELFF.

A remark on this clonotype: Being one base from a much bigger clone, this may be a read error. The rearrangement uses TRBV13 and TRBJ2-1, with 7 bases identical to TRBD2. Looked up from germline, CDR1 is PRHDT and CDR2 is FYEKMQ (reference sequence). V lost 10 bases, J lost 2 bases, and 14 bases stayed unmatched. This CDR3 has 16 amino acids. DNA for the CDR3: TGTGCCACCCAAAAGTGGGGGGGTAGTCCCTACAATGAGCAGTTCTTC. This codes for CATQKWGGSPYNEQFF. Full variable domain (outside the CDR3, taken from reference TRBV13 and TRBJ2-1): AAGVIQSPRHLIKEKRETATLKCYPIPRHDTVYWYQQGPGQDPQFLISFYEKMQSDKGSIPDRFSAQQFSDYHSELNMSSLELGDSALYFCATQKWGGSPYNEQFFGPGTRLTVL.

The chain recombines TRBV19 with TRBJ2-1, with 7 bases that match TRBD1. V was pared by 5 bases and J by 4 bases, with 8 bases of the junction left unmatched. The germline V gene has CDR1 LNHDA and CDR2 SQIVND (reference sequence). This CDR3 region has 15 residues. The CDR3 sequence is CASSFRDRLYNEQFF. The CDR3 DNA sequence: TGTGCCAGTAGTTTCCGGGACAGACTATACAATGAGCAGTTCTTC.

This clonotype was found a few times. This rearrangement joins TRBV5-6 to TRBJ1-2; D is possibly TRBD1 (5 bases). Deletions cut 3 bases from V and 7 bases from J, with 13 bases between. This CDR3 is built from 13 residues. Per germline, CDR1 SGHDT and CDR2 YYEEEE. CDR3 amino acids: CASSSRGALGYTF. The DNA for the CDR3 is TGTGCCAGCAGCTCTCGCGGGGCACTTGGCTACACCTTC.

The rearrangement uses TRBV6-2 or TRBV6-3 and TRBJ2-3, with a weak D call TRBD2 (6 bases). The ends were cut back, 4 bases at V and 7 bases at J, with 15 bases in the middle. Germline V gene data show CDR1 as MNHEY and CDR2 as SVGEGT. The CDR3 runs to 14 residues. The CDR3 here is CASSSRAGGHTQYF. The CDR3 DNA follows: TGTGCCAGCAGTTCTAGAGCGGGTGGACATACGCAGTATTTT.

The rearrangement uses TRBV6-5 and TRBJ1-1; D unresolved. Germline-derived CDR1 and CDR2 are MNHEY and SVGAGI. V shed 3 bases and J shed 0 bases, with 5 bases lying between them. The CDR3 loop spans 13 amino acids. This chain's CDR3 is CASSYTVNTEAFF. CDR3 nucleotide sequence: TGTGCCAGCAGTTATACGGTGAACACTGAAGCTTTCTTT.

This clonotype is judged medium-sized. V gene TRBV19 combines with J gene TRBJ2-5; 13 nucleotides agree with TRBD2. V was pared by 10 bases and J by 4 bases, with 15 bases of the junction left unmatched. The CDR3 is 17 amino acids. Per the germline V gene, CDR1 is LNHDA and CDR2 is SQIVND (reference sequence). In nucleotides, the CDR3 is TGTGCCACCTCGACTAGCGGGGGGCTAACAGTGGGAGAGACCCAGTACTTC. It yields the protein CATSTSGGLTVGETQYF.

The chain is built from TRBV28 and TRBJ1-5, with D possibly TRBD1 on 5 matching bases. Germline-derived CDR1 and CDR2 are MDHEN and SYDVKM. The V end was cut by 8 bases, the J end by 1 base, with 12 bases between. The CDR3 is 14 residues long. CDR3 bases: TGTGCCAGCTTTCCGGGGCAGAGCAATCAGCCCCAGCATTTT. Translating gives CASFPGQSNQPQHF.

This clonotype was detected a few times. The V call is TRBV12-3 or TRBV12-4, the J call TRBJ2-3, with D possibly TRBD2 on 5 matching bases. V lost 6 bases and J 5 bases, leaving 18 bases between the germline ends. CDR3 length equals 15 residues. The CDR3 coding sequence is TGTGCCAGCAGCCCGAGCGGACCGCCCCAAGATACGCAGTATTTT. Protein: CASSPSGPPQDTQYF.

This clonotype was observed a handful of times. The chain employs TRBV5-4 and TRBJ2-7; 15 nucleotides match TRBD2. The trim removed 3 bases at V and 4 bases at J, leaving 5 bases unmatched. Germline-derived CDR1 and CDR2 are SGHNT and YYREEE (reference sequence). The CDR3 contains 16 residues. CDR3: CASSSGTSGGQYEQYF. The DNA of the CDR3 is TGTGCCAGCAGCTCTGGGACTAGCGGGGGGCAATACGAGCAGTACTTC.

The sample holds a few counts of this clonotype. The V gene is TRBV12-3 or TRBV12-4, the J gene TRBJ2-2, with unresolved D. Trimming pared 6 bases from V and 6 bases from J, leaving 11 bases between. This CDR3 has 13 amino acids. CDR3 amino acids: CASRPPGSGELFF. The DNA for the CDR3 is TGTGCCAGCAGACCCCCCGGGTCCGGGGAGCTGTTTTTT.

This clonotype was found a few times. The rearrangement joins TRBV12-3 or TRBV12-4 to TRBJ1-5; D is possibly TRBD1 (5 bases). This CDR3 has 15 amino acids. V shed 1 base and J shed 4 bases, with 11 bases lying between them. The CDR3 here is CASSLGRGANQPQHF. DNA for the CDR3: TGTGCCAGCAGTTTAGGCCGCGGGGCGAATCAGCCCCAGCATTTT.

Judged by abundance, this clonotype is medium-sized. The chain recombines TRBV19 with TRBJ2-7; D call uncertain. With 5 bases removed from V and 2 bases from J, the gap between germline ends came to 10 bases. Germline lookup yields CDR1 LNHDA and CDR2 SQIVND (reference sequence). The CDR3 is made up of 13 amino acids. The CDR3 spells CASSSRTTYEQYF. The CDR3 DNA follows: TGTGCCAGTAGTTCTCGCACTACCTACGAGCAGTACTTC.

The chain uses TRBV6-5 and TRBJ1-2; D not certain. CDR1 and CDR2 from the germline V gene are MNHEY and SVGAGI. The CDR3 loop spans 11 amino acids. Trimming removed 9 bases at V and 6 bases at J, with 11 bases between. The CDR3 DNA reads as TGTGCCAGTTACAGCTCTGATGGCTACACCTTC. It yields the protein CASYSSDGYTF.

As regards this clonotype: This may come from a read error, since a much larger clone is one base off. This chain uses TRBV18 with TRBJ2-2; D unresolved. The germline CDR1 and CDR2 sequences are KGHSH and LQKENI. This CDR3 has 16 residues. Trimming removed 1 base from V and 0 bases from J, with 9 bases in between. CDR3 sequence: CASSPQQSPNTGELFF. The CDR3 region has the DNA TGTGCCAGCTCACCACAGCAGTCACCGAACACCGGGGAGCTGTTTTTT.

This clonotype has more than one count but fewer than ten. The gene calls are TRBV18 and TRBJ2-3; the D call may be TRBD1 or TRBD2 (5 bases each). The V end was cut by 6 bases, the J end by 5 bases, with 15 bases between. The V gene's germline CDR1 is KGHSH and CDR2 LQKENI. The CDR3 loop spans 14 amino acids. CDR3 nucleotides: TGTGCCAGCTCCTCGGGGCTAGCTCTAGATACGCAGTATTTT. Translating it yields CASSSGLALDTQYF.

In its sample, this clonotype was seen a few times. The chain couples TRBV6-5 to TRBJ1-2; D call uncertain. Deletions cut 5 bases from V and 1 base from J, with 11 bases between. In germline, CDR1 is MNHEY, CDR2 SVGAGI. The CDR3 spans 14 residues. The CDR3 bases are TGTGCCAGCAGTGAAGGAGGAATTAACTATGGCTACACCTTC. This translates into CASSEGGINYGYTF.

A note on this clonotype: Germline and junction disagree at one end, which may indicate a read error. The chain couples TRBV5-4 to TRBJ2-7; TRBD1 matches 7 bases. Germline assignment: CDR1 SGHNT and CDR2 YYREEE (reference sequence). The CDR3 contains 14 residues. The CDR3 sequence is CASSLGDRELPREF. The CDR3 DNA is TGTGCCAGCAGCCTGGGAGACAGGGAGTTACCGAGGGAATTC.

The chain carries TRBV30 and TRBJ2-5; D is possibly TRBD2 (6 bases). Germline assignment: CDR1 GTSNPN and CDR2 SVGIG (reference sequence). V lost 7 bases and J lost 4, with 16 bases in between. The CDR3 totals 13 residues. In nucleotides, the CDR3 is TGTGCCTACGACGGGGGAGGCAGAGAGACCCAGTACTTC. Residues: CAYDGGGRETQYF.

This clonotype was seen a few times. V is TRBV18 and J is TRBJ1-5; 8 positions agree with TRBD1. The CDR3 covers 14 residues. Germline CDR1 and CDR2: KGHSH and LQKENI. With 4 bases clipped from V and 6 bases from J, the junction kept 5 bases outside the gene matches. CDR3 nucleotides: TGTGCCAGCTCACAAGGACAGGGATCTCAGCCCCAGCATTTT. It specifies CASSQGQGSQPQHF.

The V call is TRBV12-3 or TRBV12-4, the J call TRBJ1-6, with unresolved D. The CDR3 is 13 amino acids. Trimming pared 3 bases from V and 7 bases from J, leaving 7 bases between. CDR3 sequence reads: CASSFVGNSPLHF. CDR3 in DNA: TGTGCCAGCAGTTTCGTTGGGAATTCACCCCTCCACTTT.

The table lists this clonotype with a few counts. This chain joins TRBV4-2 and TRBJ2-1, with 7 bases lining up with TRBD2. CDR1 is LGHNA and CDR2 is YNFKEQ in the germline V gene. CDR3 length equals 16 residues. J was trimmed by 4 bases and V by 5 bases; bases with no gene match: 11. The CDR3 sequence is CASSFTGTTAYNEQFF. Written as DNA, the CDR3 is TGTGCCAGCAGCTTTACCGGGACTACGGCTTACAATGAGCAGTTCTTC.

As to this clonotype: Sequence at one end of the junction differs from germline and may be a read error. In DNA, the CDR3 is TGTGCCAGCAGGGGGAGAGGGGAGGGTCAAAATCTGTTTTTT. Amino acid sequence: CASRGRGEGQNLFF. V is TRBV7-2 and J is TRBJ1-4; possible D gene TRBD1, 5 bases. Germline lookup yields CDR1 SGHTA and CDR2 FQGNSA. The CDR3 extends over 14 amino acids.

The chain combines TRBV12-3 or TRBV12-4 with TRBJ2-5; D is ambiguous. The CDR3 runs 14 residues. Trimming stripped 1 base from V and 0 bases from J, with 6 bases between. The CDR3 DNA follows: TGTGCCAGCAGTTTAGACAGTTACCAAGAGACCCAGTACTTC. Residues: CASSLDSYQETQYF.

This clonotype has just a few counts. The genes are TRBV6-4 and TRBJ1-2, with D tentatively TRBD1 (6 bases). The V gene lost 6 bases and the J gene lost 0 bases, with 14 bases spanning the gap. This CDR3 has 15 amino acids. Germline assignment: CDR1 MRHNA and CDR2 SNTAGT. CDR3 protein: CASRRQATPNYGYTF. The CDR3, as DNA: TGTGCCAGCAGACGACAGGCGACACCTAACTATGGCTACACCTTC.

As for this clonotype: Given a much more abundant clone one base away, this may be a read error. The genes are TRBV30 and TRBJ2-3, with D possibly TRBD1 on 7 matching bases. V lost 7 bases, J lost 4 bases, and 15 bases lay in between. Germline assignment: CDR1 GTSNPN and CDR2 SVGIG (reference sequence). The CDR3 extends over 13 amino acids. The DNA of the CDR3 is TGTGCCTTGGGACCAGGGGGGCCAGATACGCAGTATTTT. This gives the protein CALGPGGPDTQYF.

A single count supports this clonotype. The V gene is TRBV12-3 or TRBV12-4, the J gene TRBJ2-5, with D maybe TRBD2 (7 bases). This CDR3 has 15 residues. Deletions cut 7 bases from V and 5 bases from J, with 20 bases between. The CDR3 DNA follows: TGTGCCAGCACTCAAGAGGGGGGGCCGGGGGAGACCCAGTACTTC. Its translation is CASTQEGGPGETQYF.

In its sample, this clonotype is medium-sized. The V gene is TRBV27, the J gene TRBJ2-7, with 12 bases aligning to TRBD1. Germline V gene sequence: CDR1 MNHEY, CDR2 SMNVEV (reference sequence). The CDR3 has 17 residues. The J segment lost 6 bases and the V segment lost 6 bases, leaving 15 bases of the junction unmatched. CDR3 DNA: TGTGCCAGCAGAACGAACGGTAGGGGACAGGGGGCTCTCGAGCAGTACTTC. This sequence encodes CASRTNGRGQGALEQYF.

The chain recombines TRBV20-1 with TRBJ2-1, with TRBD2 identical over 7 bases. V dropped 6 bases and J dropped 3; count of bases not matched to a gene: 5. Germline-derived CDR1 and CDR2 are DFQATT and SNEGSKA (reference sequence). The CDR3 runs to 13 residues. The CDR3 spells CSAEAGIYNEQFF. In DNA, the CDR3 is TGCAGTGCCGAAGCGGGAATCTACAATGAGCAGTTCTTC.